This T cell receptor (beta chain) was sequenced in a study of blood T cells in healthy people across ages (dated by TCRdb to between 2014 and 2017). Looking at the study overall: In model experiments, template switching captured roughly one uniquely barcoded TCR beta cDNA molecule for every two T cells. The donors were divided into four age groups: young (average around 15 years), middle-aged (about 39), aged (62) and long-lived (around 87). To avoid experimental bias, donors of different ages were distributed randomly across sequencing lanes. Age-related changes in TCR beta repertoire diversity were measured in the study by deep sequencing normalized with unique cDNA molecular identifiers. Two additional independent replicas of 1 million unique cDNA reads from the same blood draw were analyzed for two donors (one aged 18 to 30 and one aged 80 or older).

Summary of the overall study and its limitations: Estimates of total diversity based on one million sequenced T cells were regarded as lower bounds and as underestimates. Compared with the aged group, more naive CD4+ T cells, fewer expanded clones and increased TCR diversity were shown by the long-lived group, suggesting age selection. There was a strong correlation between observed TCR beta diversity and the percentage of naive T cells measured by flow cytometry. Observed TCR beta diversity per million T cells fell roughly linearly with age, and a significant reduction was already apparent by age around 36. Bulk unsorted PBMC profiling prevented conclusive comparison of naive and antigen-experienced compartments. Donor CMV infection status was unknown, potentially confounding age-related changes in expanded clonotypes.

Spanning cysteine to phenylalanine, the CDR3 consists of 13 amino acids. CDR3 DNA is the only sequence kept; it has 39 bases, read in frame from the first base. The junction shows trimming of 2 bases on V and 4 bases on J, plus 8 bases between the germline ends. There are a few counts of this clonotype. No antigen is known for it. No base-level quality is on record; no much larger clone is a single base apart. The library was prepared using 5' RACE. The run used an Illumina HiSeq 2500. A second PCR of about 7 to 12 cycles was run with a J-beta primer mix and a sample-barcoded 5' primer. A template-switch 5' adaptor carrying 12 random nucleotides introduced a unique molecular identifier onto each TCR beta cDNA molecule. Each sample yielded at least 2.5 million CDR3-containing paired-end reads. All of the RNA was converted into first-strand cDNA using the Mint cDNA synthesis kit, with a TRBC-specific oligonucleotide serving as the primer. All cDNA was treated with uracil-DNA glycosylase and then went through a first 18-cycle PCR with the universal primers M1SS and BC2_uni_R. In the source study's methods: Normalization of each sample was performed by random selection of 1 million high-quality reads, each carrying a distinct molecular identifier. Instead of being binned into consensus sequences, reads with shared molecular identifiers were discarded. MiTCR, with a Q25 quality threshold and the strictest error-elimination algorithm, was used for CDR3 identification, clonotype clustering and error correction. A nonparametric unseen species model with Euler transformation was used to estimate lower-bound total TCR beta diversity. Using fastp at Q25 and MiXCR, TCRdb reprocessed the public reads and kept productive beta chains. One record per CDR3 amino acid sequence lists the most common genes and DNA. The V and J calls follow TCRdb's processing rather than the paper's. This sample is represented by about 730,000 distinct CDR3 sequences; roughly two fifths of them were singletons. The top ten hold about 20% of the sample.

The roughly 37 donors, aged about 6 to 95 years, were systemically healthy Caucasian individuals from Russia. Each donor gave 8 to 10 milliliters of peripheral blood, collected into EDTA-treated Vacutainer tubes. Ficoll-Paque density-gradient centrifugation was used to isolate PBMCs, with at least 6.5 million obtained per sample. Total RNA, at least 6 micrograms per sample, was extracted from PBMCs with Trizol reagent. Naive CD45RAhigh/CD27high T cell percentages were measured by flow cytometry on a PBMC aliquot from every donor. This sequence was found in a woman in her sixties or seventies in good health. Sequencing was carried out using blood. The rearrangement combines TRBV12-3 or TRBV12-4 with TRBJ1-2; the D region possibly corresponds to TRBD1 (5 bases align). The CDR3 corresponds to CASSLPGSYGYTF. Here is the DNA: TGTGCCAGCAGTTTACCAGGGAGCTATGGCTACACCTTC.